The rows below give T cell receptor beta chains drawn from one sample of a study of cytomegalovirus exposure and HLA in healthy donors. Sequencing used immunoSEQ multiplex PCR; TCRdb keeps in-frame clones, though not all of them. The data contain some 100,000 clones, 75% to 85% of them singletons. The sample consisted of PBMCs. The receptors were gathered from a female donor in good health and CMV-seropositive. Both conserved end residues are part of each CDR3. The D gene is left open where the match is weak. The size of a clone is reported for some rows only, either as once, few or many, or as a class for expanded clones.

J gene: TRBJ1-1
V gene: TRBV7-2
D gene: TRBD1
clone size: -
CDR3 protein: CASSDDRGVTEAFF
CDR3 DNA: TGTGCCAGCAGCGACGACAGGGGGGTCACTGAAGCTTTCTTT

J gene: TRBJ2-3
V gene: TRBV5-5
D gene: -
clone size: -
CDR3 protein: CASSLRVGHTDTQYF
CDR3 DNA: TGTGCCAGCAGCTTGAGAGTGGGACACACAGATACGCAGTATTTT

J gene: TRBJ2-1
V gene: TRBV9
D gene: TRBD2
clone size: -
CDR3 protein: CASSVVVLAGGYEQFF
CDR3 DNA: TGTGCCAGCAGCGTAGTCGTCCTAGCGGGAGGATATGAGCAGTTCTTC

J gene: TRBJ2-5
V gene: TRBV5-1
D gene: -
clone size: few
CDR3 protein: CASSLVGKETQYF
CDR3 DNA: TGCGCCAGCAGCTTGGTCGGGAAAGAGACCCAGTACTTC

J gene: TRBJ2-2
V gene: TRBV15
D gene: TRBD1
clone size: -
CDR3 protein: CATSRGTANTGELFF
CDR3 DNA: TGTGCCACCAGCAGGGGGACAGCCAACACCGGGGAGCTGTTTTTT

J gene: TRBJ2-5
V gene: TRBV19
D gene: -
clone size: -
CDR3 protein: CATRLTGSGAQYF
CDR3 DNA: TGTGCCACTCGACTGACAGGGTCGGGGGCCCAGTACTTC

J gene: TRBJ1-5
V gene: TRBV25-1
D gene: -
clone size: -
CDR3 protein: CASSASGGSEPQHF
CDR3 DNA: TGTGCCAGCAGCGCCTCGGGGGGTAGCGAGCCCCAGCATTTT

J gene: TRBJ2-2
V gene: TRBV7-6
D gene: TRBD2
clone size: -
CDR3 protein: CASSPTSGGAGELFF
CDR3 DNA: TGTGCCAGCAGCCCCACTAGCGGGGGGGCCGGGGAGCTGTTTTTT

J gene: TRBJ1-6
V gene: TRBV30
D gene: -
clone size: -
CDR3 protein: CAWSVAHLDSPLHF
CDR3 DNA: TGTGCCTGGAGTGTTGCCCATTTAGATTCACCCCTCCACTTT

J gene: TRBJ2-2
V gene: TRBV30
D gene: -
clone size: -
CDR3 protein: CAWTWGGAGGELFF
CDR3 DNA: TGTGCCTGGACTTGGGGGGGGGCGGGCGGGGAGCTGTTTTTT

J gene: TRBJ2-7
V gene: TRBV7-9
D gene: -
clone size: -
CDR3 protein: CASSLGQVLSYEQYF
CDR3 DNA: TGTGCCAGCAGCTTAGGACAGGTACTCTCCTACGAGCAGTACTTC

J gene: TRBJ2-1
V gene: TRBV5-5
D gene: -
clone size: -
CDR3 protein: CASSYGGPGNEQFF
CDR3 DNA: TGTGCCAGCAGCTACGGGGGACCGGGCAATGAGCAGTTCTTC

J gene: TRBJ2-7
V gene: TRBV7-8
D gene: TRBD2
clone size: -
CDR3 protein: CASSPGTRVSYEQYF
CDR3 DNA: TGTGCCAGCAGCCCCGGGACTAGGGTCTCCTACGAGCAGTACTTC

J gene: TRBJ2-2
V gene: TRBV18
D gene: TRBD1
clone size: -
CDR3 protein: CASSAGTGNTGELFF
CDR3 DNA: TGTGCCAGCTCGGCCGGGACAGGGAATACCGGGGAGCTGTTTTTT

J gene: TRBJ1-4
V gene: TRBV7-2
D gene: TRBD1
clone size: few
CDR3 protein: CASSPTDRGGKLFF
CDR3 DNA: TGTGCCAGCAGCCCGACCGACAGGGGAGGGAAACTGTTTTTT

J gene: TRBJ2-6
V gene: TRBV29-1
D gene: -
clone size: -
CDR3 protein: CSVLYINSGANVLTF
CDR3 DNA: TGCAGCGTTCTTTACATAAACTCTGGGGCCAACGTCCTGACTTTC

J gene: TRBJ2-7
V gene: TRBV15
D gene: TRBD2
clone size: few
CDR3 protein: CATSRDGGVSYEQYF
CDR3 DNA: TGTGCCACCAGCAGAGATGGGGGGGTCTCCTACGAGCAGTACTTC

J gene: TRBJ2-7
V gene: TRBV7-9
D gene: TRBD1
clone size: -
CDR3 protein: CSSSFTDRVQTYEQYF
CDR3 DNA: TGTTCCAGCAGCTTTACCGACAGGGTTCAGACCTACGAGCAGTACTTC

J gene: TRBJ1-5
V gene: TRBV9
D gene: TRBD1
clone size: -
CDR3 protein: CASSEGWTGSNQPQHF
CDR3 DNA: TGTGCCAGCAGCGAGGGGTGGACAGGTAGCAATCAGCCCCAGCATTTT

J gene: TRBJ2-1
V gene: TRBV5-1
D gene: TRBD1
clone size: -
CDR3 protein: CASSLTGVHNEQFF
CDR3 DNA: TGCGCCAGCAGCTTGACAGGGGTTCACAATGAGCAGTTCTTC

J gene: TRBJ2-3
V gene: TRBV29-1
D gene: TRBD2
clone size: -
CDR3 protein: CSVEDRGTSEGVPPDTQYF
CDR3 DNA: TGCAGCGTTGAAGATCGGGGGACTAGCGAGGGCGTCCCCCCAGATACGCAGTATTTT

J gene: TRBJ2-7
V gene: TRBV6-5
D gene: -
clone size: -
CDR3 protein: CASSYIRGTSYEQYF
CDR3 DNA: TGTGCCAGCAGTTACATCCGGGGGACCTCCTACGAGCAGTACTTC

J gene: TRBJ2-7
V gene: TRBV5-1
D gene: -
clone size: -
CDR3 protein: CASSLAVGGIYEQYF
CDR3 DNA: TGCGCCAGCAGCTTGGCCGTTGGAGGGATCTACGAGCAGTACTTC

J gene: TRBJ2-3
V gene: TRBV15
D gene: -
clone size: -
CDR3 protein: CATSRDRAGLTDTQYF
CDR3 DNA: TGTGCCACCAGCAGAGATCGGGCAGGGCTCACAGATACGCAGTATTTT

J gene: TRBJ1-2
V gene: TRBV6-1
D gene: -
clone size: -
CDR3 protein: CASRGIVPTYGYTF
CDR3 DNA: TGTGCCAGCCGGGGGATAGTGCCGACCTATGGCTACACCTTC

J gene: TRBJ2-7
V gene: TRBV2
D gene: TRBD2
clone size: -
CDR3 protein: CASRTGGATSYEQYF
CDR3 DNA: TGTGCCAGCAGAACGGGGGGGGCCACCTCCTACGAGCAGTACTTC

J gene: TRBJ2-1
V gene: TRBV30
D gene: TRBD2
clone size: -
CDR3 protein: CAWGRGGKGYNEQFF
CDR3 DNA: TGTGCCTGGGGTCGGGGGGGGAAGGGGTACAATGAGCAGTTCTTC

J gene: TRBJ2-1
V gene: TRBV6-1
D gene: -
clone size: -
CDR3 protein: CASSVSWQGGEQFF
CDR3 DNA: TGTGCCAGCAGTGTTAGTTGGCAGGGCGGTGAGCAGTTCTTC

J gene: TRBJ2-1
V gene: TRBV28
D gene: -
clone size: -
CDR3 protein: CASSLDSSPNEQFF
CDR3 DNA: TGTGCCAGCAGTTTAGACAGCTCTCCGAATGAGCAGTTCTTC

J gene: TRBJ2-7
V gene: TRBV19
D gene: TRBD1
clone size: -
CDR3 protein: CASSDRDNHEQYF
CDR3 DNA: TGTGCCAGTAGTGACAGGGATAACCACGAGCAGTACTTC

J gene: TRBJ2-3
V gene: TRBV7-2
D gene: -
clone size: -
CDR3 protein: CASSLAQGVTDTQYF
CDR3 DNA: TGTGCCAGCAGCTTAGCGCAGGGCGTGACAGATACGCAGTATTTT

J gene: TRBJ2-3
V gene: TRBV6-6
D gene: TRBD2
clone size: -
CDR3 protein: CASSKLAATDTQYF
CDR3 DNA: TGTGCCAGCAGTAAGCTAGCGGCCACAGATACGCAGTATTTT

J gene: TRBJ1-1
V gene: TRBV25-1
D gene: -
clone size: -
CDR3 protein: CASSRVPAEAFF
CDR3 DNA: TGTGCCAGCAGCAGGGTTCCCGCTGAAGCTTTCTTT

J gene: TRBJ1-6
V gene: TRBV5-1
D gene: TRBD1
clone size: -
CDR3 protein: CASSLLQGGSPLHF
CDR3 DNA: TGCGCCAGCAGCTTGCTACAGGGGGGTTCACCCCTCCACTTT

J gene: TRBJ2-3
V gene: TRBV7-2
D gene: -
clone size: -
CDR3 protein: CASSSRRGVTDTQYF
CDR3 DNA: TGTGCCAGCAGCTCCCGACGGGGAGTGACAGATACGCAGTATTTT

J gene: TRBJ2-7
V gene: TRBV7-8
D gene: TRBD2
clone size: few
CDR3 protein: CASSPRGLADTYEQYF
CDR3 DNA: TGTGCCAGCAGCCCGCGGGGACTAGCGGATACCTACGAGCAGTACTTC

J gene: TRBJ2-2
V gene: TRBV11-2
D gene: TRBD2
clone size: -
CDR3 protein: CASSPLFKAGDGELFF
CDR3 DNA: TGTGCCAGCAGCCCATTGTTCAAAGCGGGAGACGGGGAGCTGTTTTTT

J gene: TRBJ2-5
V gene: TRBV14
D gene: -
clone size: -
CDR3 protein: CASSQSTSLYF
CDR3 DNA: TGTGCCAGCAGCCAATCGACATCCCTTTACTTC

J gene: TRBJ1-1
V gene: TRBV18
D gene: -
clone size: -
CDR3 protein: CASSPPSDTEAFF
CDR3 DNA: TGTGCCAGCTCACCACCCTCGGACACTGAAGCTTTCTTT

J gene: TRBJ2-1
V gene: TRBV7-6
D gene: TRBD2
clone size: -
CDR3 protein: CASSLSVGGSSYNEQFF
CDR3 DNA: TGTGCCAGCAGCTTAAGTGTAGGCGGGAGCTCCTACAATGAGCAGTTCTTC

J gene: TRBJ1-5
V gene: TRBV5-6
D gene: -
clone size: once
CDR3 protein: CASSFLSDNQPQHF
CDR3 DNA: TGTGCCAGCAGCTTTTTGTCAGACAATCAGCCCCAGCATTTT

J gene: TRBJ2-2
V gene: TRBV29-1
D gene: TRBD2
clone size: -
CDR3 protein: CSVKGLGDTGELFF
CDR3 DNA: TGCAGCGTCAAAGGACTAGGAGACACCGGGGAGCTGTTTTTT

J gene: TRBJ1-2
V gene: TRBV27
D gene: -
clone size: -
CDR3 protein: CASSSGYGYTF
CDR3 DNA: TGTGCCAGCAGTTCCGGGTATGGCTACACCTTC

J gene: TRBJ1-1
V gene: TRBV18
D gene: TRBD1
clone size: -
CDR3 protein: CASSADRGRRGNTEAFF
CDR3 DNA: TGTGCCAGCTCAGCAGACAGGGGGCGCCGGGGGAACACTGAAGCTTTCTTT

J gene: TRBJ2-7
V gene: TRBV10-2
D gene: -
clone size: -
CDR3 protein: CASSDPGSNYYEQYF
CDR3 DNA: TGCGCCAGCAGTGACCCAGGGTCCAACTACTACGAGCAGTACTTC

J gene: TRBJ2-7
V gene: TRBV27
D gene: TRBD1
clone size: -
CDR3 protein: CASRLTGGREQYF
CDR3 DNA: TGTGCCAGCAGGCTGACAGGGGGTCGCGAGCAGTACTTC

J gene: TRBJ2-3
V gene: TRBV19
D gene: TRBD2
clone size: once
CDR3 protein: CASSIRQLAFTDTQYF
CDR3 DNA: TGTGCCAGTAGTATCCGCCAACTAGCGTTCACAGATACGCAGTATTTT

J gene: TRBJ2-7
V gene: TRBV5-1
D gene: TRBD1
clone size: -
CDR3 protein: CASSLRDRVYEQYF
CDR3 DNA: TGCGCCAGCAGCCTCCGGGACAGAGTCTACGAGCAGTACTTC

J gene: TRBJ2-4
V gene: TRBV11-1
D gene: -
clone size: -
CDR3 protein: CASSFGQGGGLAKNIQYF
CDR3 DNA: TGTGCCAGCAGCTTTGGACAGGGAGGGGGTCTAGCCAAAAACATTCAGTACTTC

J gene: TRBJ2-6
V gene: TRBV7-8
D gene: -
clone size: -
CDR3 protein: CASSLTSGANGLTF
CDR3 DNA: TGTGCCAGCAGCTTGACGAGTGGGGCCAACGGCCTGACTTTC

J gene: TRBJ2-5
V gene: TRBV6-5
D gene: TRBD2
clone size: -
CDR3 protein: CASYKAGGPETQYF
CDR3 DNA: TGTGCCAGCTATAAAGCGGGAGGGCCGGAGACCCAGTACTTC

J gene: TRBJ1-1
V gene: TRBV19
D gene: -
clone size: -
CDR3 protein: CASSNGHVPSEAFF
CDR3 DNA: TGTGCCAGTAGTAACGGACACGTGCCCTCTGAAGCTTTCTTT

J gene: TRBJ2-5
V gene: TRBV18
D gene: -
clone size: -
CDR3 protein: CASSPTDSQETQYF
CDR3 DNA: TGTGCCAGCTCACCTACGGACAGTCAAGAGACCCAGTACTTC

J gene: TRBJ1-1
V gene: TRBV2
D gene: -
clone size: once
CDR3 protein: CASSEWQGLTEAFF
CDR3 DNA: TGTGCCAGCAGTGAATGGCAGGGGCTCACTGAAGCTTTCTTT

J gene: TRBJ2-5
V gene: TRBV14
D gene: -
clone size: -
CDR3 protein: CASSPLGMPQYF
CDR3 DNA: TGTGCCAGCAGCCCACTCGGGATGCCCCAGTACTTC

J gene: TRBJ2-7
V gene: TRBV7-9
D gene: TRBD1
clone size: -
CDR3 protein: CASSLRGQAREGYEQYF
CDR3 DNA: TGTGCCAGCAGCTTAAGGGGACAGGCTCGGGAAGGATACGAGCAGTACTTC